One and the same sample provided the 18 T cell receptor beta chains below, sequenced in a study of shared clonotypes between healthy human individuals. The repertoire was sequenced with immunoSEQ multiplex PCR; TCRdb's copy has only in-frame clones and lacks some. The table records approximately 460,000 clones, roughly three quarters of them present only once. The sample taken for sequencing was PBMCs. These receptors were collected from a woman in her thirties or forties in good health. Some clones in this sample may be carry-over from other donors' samples.

CDR3 nucleotides: TGTGCCAGCAGCGGGACAGGGACATACTATGGCTACACCTTC. Translating it yields CASSGTGTYYGYTF. The V gene is TRBV5-4, the J gene TRBJ1-2, with 9 bases identical to TRBD1. The germline V gene encodes CDR1 SGHNT and CDR2 YYREEE (reference sequence). With V trimmed by 4 bases and J by 3 bases, 4 bases remained unmatched. The CDR3 is made up of 14 amino acids.

J is TRBJ2-5 and V is TRBV2; 8 nucleotides agree with TRBD2. CDR3 length equals 17 residues. V lost 1 base and J lost 0; bases outside the gene matches: 7. CDR1 is SNHLY and CDR2 is FYNNEI in the germline V gene. This chain's CDR3 is CASSEERSGGYQETQYF. The CDR3 DNA reads TGTGCCAGCAGTGAAGAGAGGAGCGGGGGTTACCAAGAGACCCAGTACTTC.

Comment on this clone: It differs at one base from a far larger clone, so likely a read error. Other DNA sequences from this sample encode an identical CDR3 as well. This sequence joins TRBV28 and TRBJ2-7; 9 nucleotides match TRBD2. Germline CDR1 and CDR2: MDHEN and SYDVKM. Trimming at V came to 6 bases and at J to 3 bases, leaving 12 bases not matched to a gene. The CDR3 covers 16 residues. The DNA for the CDR3 is TGTGCCAGCAGGAATATAGCGGGAGAGCGTCACTACGAGCAGTACTTC. This gives the protein CASRNIAGERHYEQYF. The full variable domain, in which reference TRBV28 and TRBJ2-7 provide the parts outside the CDR3, is DVKVTQSSRYLVKRTGEKVFLECVQDMDHENMFWYRQDPGLGLRLIYFSYDVKMKEKGDIPEGYSVSREKKERFSLILESASTNQTSMYLCASRNIAGERHYEQYFGPGTRLTVT.

The J gene is TRBJ2-3, the V gene TRBV7-9; TRBD2 matches at 9 bases. J was trimmed by 8 bases and V by 5 bases; bases with no gene match: 11. Germline V gene lookup returns CDR1 SEHNR and CDR2 FQNEAQ (reference sequence). The CDR3 sequence is 15 residues long. As DNA, the CDR3 is TGTGCCAGCAGCAAGCGGGAGGACCTACTCCCTACGCAGTATTTT. Protein product: CASSKREDLLPTQYF.

The chain employs TRBV7-2 and TRBJ2-2, with 8 bases identical to TRBD1. The CDR3 totals 15 residues. Germline loops: CDR1 SGHTA, CDR2 FQGNSA. The J segment lost 5 bases and the V segment lost 5 bases, leaving 7 bases of the junction unmatched. This chain's CDR3 is CASSPRTGWTGELFF. In DNA form, the CDR3 reads TGTGCCAGCAGCCCCAGGACAGGGTGGACCGGGGAGCTGTTTTTT.

The chain employs TRBV28 and TRBJ1-2, with TRBD1 matching over 7 bases. The CDR3 runs to 15 residues. Germline lookup yields CDR1 MDHEN and CDR2 SYDVKM. The trim removed 4 bases at V and 4 bases at J, leaving 9 bases unmatched. CDR3 DNA sequence: TGTGCCAGCAGTTCCTACAGGGGTGGAGGCTATGGCTACACCTTC. Its protein product is CASSSYRGGGYGYTF.

V usage is TRBV21-1 and J usage is TRBJ2-7; the table's D call, TRBD1, has no DNA check behind it. TRBV21-1 is a pseudogene segment. There are 14 residues in the CDR3. The CDR3 loop reads CASRAPARSYEQYF. The CDR3 DNA follows: TGTGCCAGCAGGGCCCCAGCCAGGTCCTACGAGCAGTACTTC.

Concerning this clone itself: This may be a read error: a much more frequent sequence differs by one nucleotide. The gene calls are TRBV5-1 and TRBJ1-3; 7 bases map to TRBD1. This CDR3 spans 18 amino acids. The germline gives CDR1 SGHRS, CDR2 YFSETQ. V dropped 3 bases and J dropped 1; count of bases not matched to a gene: 13. CDR3 amino acids: CASSSTGLAELSGNTIYF. The CDR3 DNA reads TGCGCCAGCAGCTCGACAGGGCTAGCCGAGCTATCTGGAAACACCATATATTTT. The full variable domain, in which reference TRBV5-1 and TRBJ1-3 provide the parts outside the CDR3, is KAGVTQTPRYLIKTRGQQVTLSCSPISGHRSVSWYQQTPGQGLQFLFEYFSETQRNKGNFPGRFSGRQFSNSRSEMNVSTLELGDSALYLCASSSTGLAELSGNTIYFGEGSWLTVV.

CDR3 protein: CASSVPGQGGRGEQFF. The CDR3 coding sequence is TGTGCCAGCAGTGTCCCGGGACAGGGGGGAAGGGGTGAGCAGTTCTTC. J is TRBJ2-1 and V is TRBV6-1; 11 nucleotides line up with TRBD1. CDR1 is MNHNS, CDR2 SASEGT, per germline. The V segment lost 4 bases and the J segment 9 bases; nucleotides outside the gene matches: 11. This CDR3 has 16 residues.

The chain employs TRBV6-1 and TRBJ1-2; no firm D call. V was cut by 4 bases and J by 3 bases, with 15 bases left in between. This CDR3 is 15 amino acids long. CDR1 and CDR2 (germline): MNHNS, SASEGT. CDR3 region: CASSVTRADDYGYTF. The CDR3 nucleotides are TGTGCCAGCAGTGTGACGAGGGCCGATGACTATGGCTACACCTTC.

V and J are TRBV18 and TRBJ1-5; tentative D call: TRBD1 (6 bases). Germline CDR1 KGHSH, CDR2 LQKENI. The CDR3 is made up of 16 amino acids. With 2 bases removed from V and 4 bases from J, the gap between germline ends came to 15 bases. CDR3 region: CASSPSPQGNNQPQHF. The CDR3 DNA reads as TGTGCCAGCTCACCATCCCCGCAGGGGAATAATCAGCCCCAGCATTTT. Supplemented by reference TRBV18 and TRBJ1-5, the full variable domain reads NAGVMQNPRHLVRRRGQEARLRCSPMKGHSHVYWYRQLPEEGLKFMVYLQKENIIDESGMPKERFSAEFPKEGPSILRIQQVVRGDSAAYFCASSPSPQGNNQPQHFGDGTRLSIL.

Regarding this clone: Other DNA sequences from this sample encode an identical CDR3 as well. The rearrangement joins TRBV5-6 to TRBJ2-3; a possible D gene is TRBD2 (7 bases). The germline gives CDR1 SGHDT, CDR2 YYEEEE. The CDR3 sequence is 15 residues long. Trimming took off 4 bases at V and 0 bases at J, with 12 bases between the two ends. CDR3 amino acids: CASSPGGGSTDTQYF. The CDR3 DNA sequence: TGTGCCAGCAGCCCGGGGGGCGGGAGCACAGATACGCAGTATTTT.

J is TRBJ2-1 and V is TRBV7-2, with D perhaps matching TRBD2 (5 bases). Per the germline V gene, CDR1 is SGHTA and CDR2 is FQGNSA. The CDR3 is made up of 16 amino acids. The V end was cut by 1 base, the J end by 0 bases, with 10 bases between. The CDR3 is CASSLGAVSSYNEQFF. CDR3 coding DNA: TGTGCCAGCAGCTTAGGAGCGGTAAGCTCCTACAATGAGCAGTTCTTC.

The chain carries TRBV2 and TRBJ2-1, with D unclear. The V gene lost 4 bases and the J gene lost 8 bases, with 6 bases spanning the gap. Per germline, CDR1 SNHLY and CDR2 FYNNEI. The CDR3 length is 11 residues. The CDR3 protein is CASSGVHEQFF. The CDR3 nucleotides are TGTGCCAGCAGTGGAGTCCATGAGCAGTTCTTC.

This clone was detected many times. This chain joins TRBV5-8 and TRBJ2-2; D is possibly TRBD1 (6 bases). In germline, CDR1 is SGHTS, CDR2 YDEGEE. Trimming shortened V by 6 bases and J by 2 bases, and 20 bases separated the two germline ends. The CDR3 consists of 17 residues. CDR3 residues: CASTVYRTALNTGELFF. CDR3 nucleotides: TGTGCCAGCACCGTCTACAGGACAGCGTTAAACACCGGGGAGCTGTTTTTT.

This sequence joins TRBV27 and TRBJ1-2; D gene unclear. Germline V gene lookup returns CDR1 MNHEY and CDR2 SMNVEV (reference sequence). Trimming removed 3 bases from V and 4 bases from J, with 9 bases in between. The CDR3 sequence is 13 residues long. The chain's CDR3 is CASSLRPPYGYTF. In DNA form, the CDR3 reads TGTGCCAGCAGTTTGCGGCCCCCCTATGGCTACACCTTC.

With regard to this clone: Since a much larger clone is just one base distant, this may be a read error. The CDR3 protein is CSAPATIMDQPQRF. The DNA for the CDR3 is TGCAGCGCCCCGGCTACCATCATGGATCAGCCCCAGCGTTTT. The rearrangement links TRBV29-1 to TRBJ1-5; D uncertain. CDR3 length equals 14 residues. Germline V gene lookup returns CDR1 SQVTM and CDR2 ANQGSEA.

Points on this clone: The sample holds other DNA sequences that translate to the same CDR3. The chain couples TRBV10-1 to TRBJ2-7; no clear D. Germline V CDR1 and CDR2: WNHNN, SYGVQD (reference sequence). CDR3 length equals 12 residues. Trimming left V 0 bases short and J 4 bases short, with 4 bases between. CDR3 sequence reads: CASSESGYEQYF. CDR3 in DNA: TGCGCCAGCAGTGAGTCGGGTTACGAGCAGTACTTC.